The rows below give T cell receptor beta chains drawn from one sample of a study of post-analysis software for immune sequencing data. TCRdb itself ran the PCR reads through MiXCR, one entry per CDR3 protein. The repertoire has about 760,000 distinct CDR3 sequences, 25% to 30% of them found once; the top ten carry around 0.6%. The sequencing sample was made of blood. Receptors were obtained from a girl between 5 and 17 years old with multiple sclerosis. The CDR3 runs from the conserved cysteine through the conserved F or W. A D gene is named only where the DNA matches it firmly. A clone size is listed for some rows: how often the clone was seen (once, few, many), or a class if it is expanded.

TRBV4-2	TRBD2	TRBJ2-3	.	CASSQGASGGGTDTQYF	TGTGCCAGCAGCCAAGGGGCTAGCGGGGGTGGCACAGATACGCAGTATTTT
TRBV20-1	.	TRBJ2-5	few	CSASRGFPQETQYF	TGCAGTGCTAGCCGAGGGTTTCCCCAAGAGACCCAGTACTTC
TRBV12-3/TRBV12-4	TRBD1	TRBJ1-4	.	CASTKGQTTNEKLFF	TGTGCCAGCACAAAGGGACAGACAACTAATGAAAAACTGTTTTTT
TRBV7-8	TRBD2	TRBJ2-2	.	CASSLVSGSTGELFF	TGTGCCAGCAGCTTAGTTAGCGGGAGCACCGGGGAGCTGTTTTTT
TRBV9	.	TRBJ2-2	.	CASSVEGYNTGELFF	TGTGCCAGCAGCGTAGAAGGGTACAACACCGGGGAGCTGTTTTTT
TRBV5-6	.	TRBJ2-5	.	CASSLPQGTQYF	TGTGCCAGCAGCCTCCCACAAGGGACCCAGTACTTC
TRBV20-1	TRBD2	TRBJ2-7	.	CSTVGTSGSYEQYF	TGCAGTACCGTTGGGACTAGCGGATCCTACGAGCAGTACTTC
TRBV6-2/TRBV6-3	.	TRBJ2-6	.	CASRSRPRSSGANVLTF	TGTGCCAGCAGATCTAGACCTCGAAGCTCTGGGGCCAACGTCCTGACTTTC
TRBV13	.	TRBJ2-3	.	CASSWDLDPHPDTQYF	TGTGCCAGCAGCTGGGACCTTGACCCCCATCCAGATACGCAGTATTTT
TRBV15	TRBD2	TRBJ2-7	.	CATSPQLSGASYEQYF	TGTGCCACCAGCCCCCAACTTAGCGGGGCCTCCTACGAGCAGTACTTC
TRBV7-6	TRBD2	TRBJ2-3	.	CASSPPGLAGSSTDTQYF	TGTGCCAGCAGCCCGCCGGGACTAGCGGGCTCTAGCACAGATACGCAGTATTTT
TRBV10-3	TRBD1	TRBJ1-1	.	CAIRDSPNTEAFF	TGTGCCATCCGGGACAGCCCGAACACTGAAGCTTTCTTT
TRBV20-1	.	TRBJ2-1	.	CSARGGLPRVNEQFF	TGCAGTGCTAGAGGAGGGCTCCCTCGGGTCAATGAGCAGTTCTTC
TRBV20-1	.	TRBJ2-7	.	CSAPLRGPSYEQYF	TGCAGTGCTCCTCTGCGGGGACCTTCCTACGAGCAGTACTTC
TRBV3-1	.	TRBJ1-1	.	CASSQLGTEAFF	TGTGCCAGCAGCCAGCTAGGCACTGAAGCTTTCTTT
TRBV13	.	TRBJ1-6	.	CASTRSGTVNSPLHF	TGTGCCAGCACCCGGTCCGGGACGGTCAATTCACCCCTCCACTTT
TRBV3-1	.	TRBJ1-2	few	CASSQGRWGGDGYTF	TGTGCCAGCAGCCAAGGGCGCTGGGGCGGTGATGGCTACACCTTC
TRBV12-3/TRBV12-4	.	TRBJ1-6	few	CASRLQGLRGTLHF	TGTGCCAGCAGATTACAGGGACTTCGGGGGACCCTTCACTTT
TRBV28	.	TRBJ2-4	.	CASSLKQQAKNIQYF	TGTGCCAGCAGTTTAAAGCAGCAAGCCAAAAACATTCAGTACTTC
TRBV12-3/TRBV12-4	.	TRBJ1-1	few	CASSFTGGEAFF	TGTGCCAGCAGTTTTACGGGGGGTGAAGCTTTCTTT
TRBV7-2	.	TRBJ1-5	few	CASSPGHDWISQPNQPQHF	TGTGCCAGCAGCCCCGGCCATGACTGGATCTCGCAGCCAAATCAGCCCCAGCATTTT
TRBV29-1	.	TRBJ2-5	.	CSVGTYNEQYF	TGCAGCGTTGGTACCTACAATGAGCAGTACTTC
TRBV7-2	.	TRBJ1-6	few	CASSARRGGNSPLHF	TGTGCCAGCAGCGCGCGGCGGGGGGGAAATTCACCCCTCCACTTT
TRBV7-9	.	TRBJ2-5	many	CASSLEQGRETQYF	TGTGCCAGCAGCTTAGAACAGGGAAGAGAGACCCAGTACTTC
TRBV20-1	.	TRBJ2-7	few	CSARGPGTSYEQYF	TGCAGTGCTAGAGGACCCGGGACATCCTACGAGCAGTACTTC
TRBV7-9	.	TRBJ2-1	.	CASSSPLTGQAGGNEQFF	TGTGCCAGCAGCTCACCCCTTACCGGACAGGCGGGGGGCAATGAGCAGTTCTTC
TRBV24-1	.	TRBJ2-1	.	CATSDLRARGNEQFF	TGTGCCACCAGTGATTTAAGGGCCCGGGGTAATGAGCAGTTCTTC
TRBV20-1	.	TRBJ2-5	.	CSTIHSTRFDQTQYF	TGCAGTACAATACACAGTACTCGGTTCGACCAGACCCAGTACTTC
TRBV6-1	.	TRBJ1-5	.	CATQRQGYNQPQHF	TGTGCCACCCAGCGTCAGGGATACAATCAGCCCCAGCATTTT
TRBV20-1	TRBD1	TRBJ2-7	few	CSAWTGVIEQYF	TGCAGTGCTTGGACAGGGGTAATCGAGCAGTACTTC
TRBV9	.	TRBJ2-7	.	CASTLGGTVSYNEQYF	TGTGCCAGCACCCTCGGCGGGACCGTCTCCTACAATGAGCAGTACTTC
TRBV28	TRBD2	TRBJ2-7	.	CASSPPGVAGVSEQYF	TGTGCCAGCAGCCCTCCCGGGGTAGCGGGAGTTAGCGAGCAGTACTTC
TRBV20-1	TRBD2	TRBJ2-1	few	CSASPGLALNEQFF	TGCAGTGCGAGCCCGGGACTAGCGTTAAATGAGCAGTTCTTC
TRBV4-1	.	TRBJ2-1	.	CASSQDGNEQFF	TGCGCCAGCAGCCAAGATGGGAATGAGCAGTTCTTC
TRBV6-2/TRBV6-3	.	TRBJ2-1	few	CASSYSGNYNEQFF	TGTGCCAGCAGTTACTCGGGCAATTACAATGAGCAGTTCTTC
TRBV7-2	.	TRBJ2-5	.	CASSLAAQNPNEQYF	TGTGCCAGCAGCTTAGCGGCGCAGAACCCCAATGAGCAGTACTTC
TRBV6-6	TRBD1	TRBJ1-4	.	CASSPRAGGGEKLFF	TGTGCCAGCAGTCCGAGGGCAGGGGGAGGTGAAAAACTGTTTTTT
TRBV9	TRBD2	TRBJ2-1	few	CASSSRSGGGYNEQFF	TGTGCCAGCAGCTCCCGTAGCGGGGGCGGCTACAATGAGCAGTTCTTC
TRBV2	.	TRBJ1-1	once	CASRTEGGLEAFF	TGTGCCAGCAGGACAGAGGGGGGGCTTGAAGCTTTCTTT
TRBV20-1	TRBD1	TRBJ1-6	.	CSARPDRETNSPLHF	TGCAGTGCTAGGCCCGACAGGGAGACTAATTCACCCCTCCACTTT
TRBV29-1	.	TRBJ2-1	many	CSVSQSSYNEQFF	TGCAGCGTTTCGCAAAGCTCCTACAATGAGCAGTTCTTC
TRBV10-3	TRBD1	TRBJ1-2	.	CAISDSPGQSISNYGYTF	TGTGCCATCAGTGATTCGCCGGGACAGAGTATCTCTAACTATGGCTACACCTTC
TRBV12-3/TRBV12-4	TRBD2	TRBJ2-6	few	CASSSGRITGANVLTF	TGTGCCAGCAGTTCCGGGAGGATCACTGGGGCCAACGTCCTGACTTTC
TRBV6-4	.	TRBJ1-2	.	CASSDSALSHYGYTF	TGTGCCAGCAGTGACTCGGCACTGTCTCACTATGGCTACACCTTC
TRBV20-1	TRBD2	TRBJ2-7	.	CSAMGLAGVGYEQYF	TGCAGTGCAATGGGACTAGCGGGAGTTGGCTACGAGCAGTACTTC
TRBV7-2	TRBD1	TRBJ1-2	.	CASSLDRGYTF	TGTGCCAGCAGCTTGGACAGGGGCTACACCTTC
TRBV14	.	TRBJ2-2	.	CASSQENRVPGELFF	TGTGCCAGCAGCCAGGAGAACAGGGTTCCCGGGGAGCTGTTTTTT
TRBV28	TRBD1	TRBJ2-3	.	CACSLGRGTGERDTQYF	TGTGCCTGCAGTTTAGGTCGGGGGACAGGGGAAAGAGATACGCAGTATTTT
TRBV7-8	TRBD1	TRBJ2-5	.	CASSLAGTGIRETQYF	TGTGCCAGCAGCTTAGCAGGGACAGGGATTCGGGAGACCCAGTACTTC
TRBV20-1	.	TRBJ1-1	.	CSAGDGPIDTEAFF	TGCAGTGCGGGGGACGGGCCGATCGACACTGAAGCTTTCTTT
TRBV5-5	.	TRBJ2-5	few	CASSLALGAGRETQYF	TGTGCCAGCAGCTTGGCCCTTGGGGCGGGCAGGGAGACCCAGTACTTC
TRBV29-1	TRBD2	TRBJ2-1	many	CSGERGRGYNEQFF	TGCAGCGGTGAGCGGGGGAGGGGCTACAATGAGCAGTTCTTC
TRBV20-1	.	TRBJ1-1	.	CHSRGTGNTEAFF	TGCCACAGCCGCGGGACGGGGAACACTGAAGCTTTCTTT